What follows are 30 T cell receptor beta chains derived from one specimen sequenced in a study of T cell repertoires in cytomegalovirus infection. TCRdb itself ran the reads through MiXCR, one entry per CDR3 protein. Altogether just over 300,000 distinct CDR3 sequences are present, about a sixth being singletons, with the ten largest covering 12%. Sample: PBMCs. The receptors derive from a human donor in good health (CMV status not recorded). Some clones in this sample may be carry-over from other donors' samples.

The chain carries TRBV24-1 and TRBJ1-4, with 7 bases lining up with TRBD1. With V trimmed by 4 bases and J by 8 bases, 9 bases remained unmatched. The germline gives CDR1 KGHDR, CDR2 SFDVKD. The length of the CDR3 is 15 residues. In nucleotides, the CDR3 is TGTGCCACCAGTGAGAGGACAGGCTCGGGCGAAAAACTGTTTTTT. The encoded protein is CATSERTGSGEKLFF.

This rearrangement joins TRBV20-1 to TRBJ2-3; 7 bases line up with TRBD2. The CDR3 contains 14 residues. Germline values: CDR1 DFQATT, CDR2 SNEGSKA (reference sequence). With 0 bases clipped from V and 3 bases from J, the junction kept 3 bases outside the gene matches. CDR3 coding DNA: TGCAGTGCTAGAGAGGGAGGGGTAACAGATACGCAGTATTTT. Amino acid sequence: CSAREGGVTDTQYF.

This clonotype turned up a few times. The genes are TRBV6-6 and TRBJ1-6; TRBD1 might be the D (5 bases). Germline lookup yields CDR1 MNHNY and CDR2 SVGAGI (reference sequence). The CDR3 is 15 residues long. Trimming removed 6 bases at V and 0 bases at J, with 9 bases between. CDR3 nucleotides: TGTGCCAGCAGGGGGGGGAGCTCCTATAATTCACCCCTCCACTTT. Residues: CASRGGSSYNSPLHF.

The chain has TRBV3-1 and TRBJ2-2, with 8 bases identical to TRBD2. Germline lookup yields CDR1 LGHDT and CDR2 YNNKEL (reference sequence). J lost 1 base, V lost 5 bases, and 6 bases had no gene match. The CDR3 has 16 residues. The CDR3 loop reads CASSALAGQNTGELFF. As DNA, the CDR3 is TGTGCCAGCAGCGCTCTAGCGGGTCAGAACACCGGGGAGCTGTTTTTT.

The rearrangement uses TRBV10-3 and TRBJ2-7; D perhaps matches TRBD1 (6 bases). Deletions cut 7 bases from V and 1 base from J, with 11 bases between. The germline gives CDR1 ENHRY, CDR2 SYGVKD. The CDR3 is made up of 13 amino acids. CDR3 loop: CAIKPGDSYEQYF. In nucleotides, the CDR3 is TGTGCCATCAAACCAGGGGATTCCTACGAGCAGTACTTC.

The chain employs TRBV7-6 and TRBJ2-7; D assignment may be TRBD1 or TRBD2 (5 bases each). Trimming removed 2 bases from V and 5 bases from J, with 25 bases in between. The CDR3 extends over 18 amino acids. Germline CDR1 reads SGHVS; CDR2 reads FNYEAQ. The CDR3 region is CASSLSRQSVLGWHEQYF. The CDR3 region has the DNA TGTGCCAGCAGCTTAAGTAGACAGAGCGTACTAGGGTGGCACGAGCAGTACTTC.

In this sample, this clonotype turned up a few times. V is TRBV10-3 and J is TRBJ1-3; unclear D gene. Germline-derived CDR1 and CDR2 are ENHRY and SYGVKD. V lost 10 bases and J lost 0, with 16 bases in between. The CDR3 is 15 amino acids. CDR3 DNA sequence: TGTGCCACAGGCGACCTAGGGAGCTCTGGAAACACCATATATTTT. Its protein product is CATGDLGSSGNTIYF.

This clonotype was counted between two and nine times. The rearrangement uses TRBV28 and TRBJ1-2; D may be TRBD1 (6 bases). The V gene lost 3 bases and the J gene lost 4 bases, with 15 bases spanning the gap. Per germline, CDR1 MDHEN and CDR2 SYDVKM. The CDR3 spans 15 residues. CDR3 amino acids: CASSFAGRGAYGYTF. The CDR3 region has the DNA TGTGCCAGCAGTTTCGCCGGCAGGGGAGCCTATGGCTACACCTTC.

This clonotype was seen more than once but under ten times. The chain joins TRBV7-9 to TRBJ2-7; D unresolved. The V gene's germline CDR1 is SEHNR and CDR2 FQNEAQ (reference sequence). This CDR3 spans 14 amino acids. Deletions cut 5 bases from V and 0 bases from J, with 11 bases between. The chain's CDR3 is CASSPSTVSYEQYF. The DNA of the CDR3 is TGTGCCAGCAGCCCGTCGACGGTCTCCTACGAGCAGTACTTC.

This clonotype came up a few times. The CDR3 DNA reads TGTGCCACCAGTGTGACGACGGGCCACCTATCAAATGGCTACACCTTC. Its translation is CATSVTTGHLSNGYTF. The chain is built from TRBV24-1 and TRBJ1-2; D remains unclear. The germline gives CDR1 KGHDR, CDR2 SFDVKD. Deletions cut 5 bases from V and 6 bases from J, with 21 bases between. CDR3 size: 16 residues.

In this sample, this clonotype turned up many times. The chain is built from TRBV19 and TRBJ1-5; possible D gene TRBD1, 5 bases. The germline CDR1 and CDR2 sequences are LNHDA and SQIVND (reference sequence). CDR3 size: 15 residues. Trimming pared 7 bases from V and 3 bases from J, leaving 16 bases between. This CDR3 is CASMSQGRFNQPQHF. The CDR3, as DNA: TGTGCCAGTATGAGTCAGGGACGCTTCAATCAGCCCCAGCATTTT.

This clonotype has ten or more counts. The chain recombines TRBV11-2 with TRBJ2-5, with D hard to call. The CDR3 covers 15 residues. Deletions cut 0 bases from V and 5 bases from J, with 13 bases between. Germline V lookup: CDR1 SGHAT, CDR2 FQNNGV. The DNA for the CDR3 is TGTGCCAGCAGCTTAGAATTCCAGTTCTCCGAGACCCAGTACTTC. Protein sequence: CASSLEFQFSETQYF.

The chain links TRBV6-1 to TRBJ2-7; D gene ambiguous. CDR1 MNHNS and CDR2 SASEGT come from the germline V gene. The CDR3 is 12 residues long. V dropped 2 bases and J dropped 7 bases, with 9 bases sitting between them. CDR3 nucleotides: TGTGCCAGCAGTGAACCGGGCAGGGAGCAGTACTTC. It codes for CASSEPGREQYF.

This clonotype has a count of ten or more. V gene TRBV7-9 combines with J gene TRBJ2-3, with no clear D. V was trimmed by 6 bases and J by 2 bases, leaving 6 bases between them. Germline V gene lookup returns CDR1 SEHNR and CDR2 FQNEAQ (reference sequence). The CDR3 spans 12 residues. CDR3 loop: CASSPITDTQYF. CDR3 DNA sequence: TGTGCCAGCAGTCCTATCACAGATACGCAGTATTTT.

This clonotype was detected ten times or more. The chain carries TRBV7-9 and TRBJ1-1; D may be TRBD1 (5 bases). This CDR3 is 15 amino acids long. V gave up 4 bases and J gave up 6 bases, with 18 bases separating them. Germline V gene sequence: CDR1 SEHNR, CDR2 FQNEAQ (reference sequence). CDR3 bases: TGTGCCAGCAGCTCCAATACGGGGGTAAGAGCTGAAGCTTTCTTT. It specifies CASSSNTGVRAEAFF.

This clonotype has at least ten counts. V and J are TRBV7-6 and TRBJ1-1; TRBD1 might be the D (6 bases). Germline V gene lookup returns CDR1 SGHVS and CDR2 FNYEAQ. The length of the CDR3 is 14 residues. V lost 2 bases to trimming and J lost 3 bases, with 10 bases between them. The CDR3 region has the DNA TGTGCCAGCAGCTTACGACAGGCAGACACTGAAGCTTTCTTT. It translates to CASSLRQADTEAFF.

Many counts were recorded for this clonotype. V is TRBV6-1 and J is TRBJ1-4; weak D call: TRBD1 (5 bases). The CDR3 totals 15 residues. Germline CDR1 reads MNHNS; CDR2 reads SASEGT. The germline V and J ends were trimmed by 7 bases and 7 bases, with 19 bases remaining between them. The CDR3 spells CASIDQGALGEKLFF. CDR3 coding DNA: TGTGCCAGCATAGATCAGGGAGCTCTGGGTGAAAAACTGTTTTTT.

The rearrangement joins TRBV19 to TRBJ1-1, with no clear D. Per germline, CDR1 LNHDA and CDR2 SQIVND (reference sequence). V gave up 0 bases and J gave up 4 bases, with 9 bases separating them. CDR3 length: 14 residues. CDR3 protein: CASSIDWQRTEAFF. For the CDR3, the DNA is TGTGCCAGTAGTATAGATTGGCAGCGCACTGAAGCTTTCTTT.

The sample holds a few counts of this clonotype. The chain has TRBV5-1 and TRBJ2-7, with a weak D call TRBD1 (5 bases). Germline V lookup: CDR1 SGHRS, CDR2 YFSETQ. V was clipped by 0 bases and J by 6 bases, with 10 bases between them. The CDR3 covers 13 residues. As DNA, the CDR3 is TGCGCCAGCAGCTTGGTCGTAGGGGCCGAGCAGTACTTC. It yields the protein CASSLVVGAEQYF.

The V and J genes are TRBV2 and TRBJ2-7; weak D call: TRBD2 (6 bases). V was shortened by 7 bases and J by 7 bases, with 17 bases between the two germline ends. CDR3 length equals 13 residues. Germline lookup yields CDR1 SNHLY and CDR2 FYNNEI. CDR3 DNA: TGTGCCAGCAATCAAGCCGGGGGACGGGAGCAGTACTTC. Residues: CASNQAGGREQYF.

This chain links TRBV6-5 with TRBJ2-1, with 10 bases that match TRBD1. Losses at the gene ends were 2 bases for V and 8 bases for J; bases not matched to a gene: 6. The CDR3 is made up of 15 amino acids. CDR1 is MNHEY, CDR2 SVGAGI, per germline. CDR3 coding DNA: TGTGCCAGCAGTTACGCCGGGACAGGGGAGTATGAGCAGTTCTTC. This gives the protein CASSYAGTGEYEQFF.

This clonotype appeared many times. The rearrangement links TRBV7-2 to TRBJ2-7, with 7 positions matching TRBD1. J was trimmed by 2 bases and V by 6 bases; bases with no gene match: 7. The CDR3 has 14 residues. From germline, CDR1 is SGHTA and CDR2 FQGNSA. CDR3 nucleotide sequence: TGTGCCAGCAGGCAATGGACAGGTCCCTACGAGCAGTACTTC. This sequence encodes CASRQWTGPYEQYF.

This chain uses TRBV20-1 with TRBJ2-5, with 10 nucleotides matching TRBD1. This CDR3 has 14 residues. Germline loops: CDR1 DFQATT, CDR2 SNEGSKA (reference sequence). V lost 5 bases to trimming and J lost 5 bases; unmatched junction nucleotides: 8. The CDR3 protein is CSASDWTGGETQYF. Written as DNA, the CDR3 is TGCAGTGCTTCGGATTGGACAGGGGGGGAGACCCAGTACTTC.

A few counts support this clonotype. The chain carries TRBV5-5 and TRBJ1-3, with TRBD1 as a possible D gene (5 bases). The V end was cut by 0 bases, the J end by 4 bases, with 14 bases between. Germline values: CDR1 SGHKS, CDR2 YYEKEE (reference sequence). The CDR3 runs to 16 residues. The CDR3 sequence: CASSLDVSRAGNTIYF. CDR3 bases: TGTGCCAGCAGCTTGGATGTCTCCAGGGCCGGAAACACCATATATTTT. Full variable domain (outside the CDR3, taken from reference TRBV5-5 and TRBJ1-3): DAGVTQSPTHLIKTRGQQVTLRCSPISGHKSVSWYQQVLGQGPQFIFQYYEKEERGRGNFPDRFSARQFPNYSSELNVNALLLGDSALYLCASSLDVSRAGNTIYFGEGSWLTVV.

Many counts were recorded for this clonotype. This chain connects TRBV19 to TRBJ2-5, with 8 bases that match TRBD2. The CDR3 is 12 amino acids. Germline CDR1 is LNHDA and CDR2 is SQIVND (reference sequence). V trimming: 11 bases; J trimming: 4 bases; junction bases outside the gene matches: 6. CDR3 nucleotide sequence: TGTGCCGCGGGGGGCTGGGGAGAGACCCAGTACTTC. It is translated as CAAGGWGETQYF.

This chain connects TRBV20-1 to TRBJ1-1; TRBD1 agrees at 7 bases. The CDR3 contains 13 residues. The V and J ends lost 5 bases and 0 bases, in that order; junction bases with no gene match: 3. Germline V lookup: CDR1 DFQATT, CDR2 SNEGSKA (reference sequence). The CDR3 DNA follows: TGCAGTGCTCGGGACAGCCTGAACACTGAAGCTTTCTTT. This encodes CSARDSLNTEAFF.

The rearrangement uses TRBV4-2 and TRBJ2-1; TRBD1 might be the D (6 bases). The CDR3 has 16 amino acids. Germline CDR1 and CDR2: LGHNA and YNFKEQ. The V end lost 0 bases, the J end lost 3 bases, and 12 bases lay between the germline ends. CDR3 loop: CASSQDGGWGYNEQFF. CDR3 sequence (DNA): TGTGCCAGCAGCCAAGATGGGGGCTGGGGCTACAATGAGCAGTTCTTC.

This clonotype was found many times. This chain joins TRBV27 and TRBJ1-1; D may be TRBD1 (5 bases). There are 16 residues in the CDR3. CDR1 is MNHEY, CDR2 SMNVEV, per germline (reference sequence). V shed 4 bases and J shed 1 base, with 16 bases lying between them. This chain's CDR3 is CASSSLSGLQNTEAFF. The CDR3 bases are TGTGCCAGCAGTTCACTCTCGGGACTGCAGAACACTGAAGCTTTCTTT.

This clonotype showed up many times. The gene calls are TRBV7-2 and TRBJ1-4; 7 nucleotides match TRBD1. Germline CDR1 SGHTA, CDR2 FQGNSA. Unmatched junction bases numbered 9, after V lost 5 bases and J lost 3 bases. The CDR3 length is 16 residues. The CDR3 DNA follows: TGTGCCAGCAGCCAAAATGGACAGGCAGCTAATGAAAAACTGTTTTTT. Translated: CASSQNGQAANEKLFF. The whole variable domain, remainder taken from reference TRBV7-2 and TRBJ1-4, is GAGVSQSPSNKVTEKGKDVELRCDPISGHTALYWYRQSLGQGLEFLIYFQGNSAPDKSGLPSDRFSAERTGGSVSTLTIQRTQQEDSAVYLCASSQNGQAANEKLFFGSGTQLSVL.

This clonotype was detected only a few times. Here the CDR3 DNA reads TGTGCCATCAGTGATGACAGACAGACCCAGTACTTC. This sequence encodes CAISDDRQTQYF. The chain is built from TRBV10-3 and TRBJ2-5, with D possibly matching TRBD1 (5 bases). The V end lost 3 bases, the J end lost 6 bases, and 8 bases lay between the germline ends. Germline V CDR1 and CDR2: ENHRY, SYGVKD. CDR3 length: 12 amino acids.